What follows are 30 T cell receptor beta chains derived from one specimen sequenced in a study of blood T cell repertoires in COVID-19 (TCRdb year 2020). Libraries were constructed by the immunoSEQ multiplex PCR assay. The table was pulled from immuneACCESS by TCRdb, which kept in-frame rearrangements only. Such tables lose some clones; where checked, under half of the loss comes from unresolved V genes, and the rest has no known cause. Recorded for this sample are about 260,000 clones; approximately 90% of them occurred a single time. The top ten clones comprise around 3.5% of the sample. Sequenced: peripheral blood. The source is a woman between 35 and 50 years old with acute or convalescent COVID-19.

The chain is built from TRBV7-2 and TRBJ1-4; 9 bases line up with TRBD1. Germline V gene lookup returns CDR1 SGHTA and CDR2 FQGNSA. V lost 1 base, J lost 7 bases, and 4 bases stayed unmatched. The CDR3 has 15 residues. The CDR3 nucleotides are TGTGCCAGCAGCTTAGTCCCGGGACAGGGTGAAAAACTGTTTTTT. Encoded protein: CASSLVPGQGEKLFF.

This chain connects TRBV4-1 to TRBJ2-3, with 7 bases aligning to TRBD2. The CDR3 totals 12 residues. V lost 7 bases and J lost 4; bases outside the gene matches: 2. CDR1 is MGHRA, CDR2 YSYEKL, per germline. CDR3 residues: CASTGLADTQYF. The DNA of the CDR3 is TGCGCCAGCACCGGACTAGCAGATACGCAGTATTTT.

The gene calls are TRBV3-1 (or the pseudogene TRBV3-2) and TRBJ2-7; 7 bases map to TRBD1. V lost 0 bases and J lost 6; bases outside the gene matches: 14. CDR3 length: 17 amino acids. The germline V gene has CDR1 LGHDT and CDR2 YNNKEL (reference sequence). CDR3 residues: CASSQDVIRGLKGEQYV. The CDR3 DNA reads as TGTGCCAGCAGCCAAGATGTGATTAGGGGGCTTAAGGGCGAGCAGTACGTC.

CDR3 sequence: CASSSAGGPTGELFF. The CDR3 nucleotides read TGCGCCAGCAGCTCGGCGGGGGGGCCCACCGGGGAGCTGTTTTTT. This chain uses TRBV5-1 with TRBJ2-2; 9 bases are shared with TRBD2. The CDR3 is made up of 15 amino acids. Germline CDR1 SGHRS, CDR2 YFSETQ. V shed 3 bases and J 4 bases; nucleotides not matched to a gene: 4.

This clone was recorded a few times. The chain joins TRBV7-9 to TRBJ1-2, with D possibly TRBD1 on 5 matching bases. The CDR3 has 13 residues. The V and J ends lost 1 base and 8 bases respectively, with 11 bases between them. The germline V gene encodes CDR1 SEHNR and CDR2 FQNEAQ (reference sequence). CDR3 region: CASSLVLDRGYTF. CDR3 DNA sequence: TGTGCCAGCAGCTTAGTTTTAGACAGAGGCTACACCTTC. Combining the CDR3 with reference TRBV7-9 and TRBJ1-2 gives the whole variable domain DTGVSQNPRHKITKRGQNVTFRCDPISEHNRLYWYRQTLGQGPEFLTYFQNEAQLEKSRLLSDRFSAERPKGSFSTLEIQRTEQGDSAMYLCASSLVLDRGYTFGSGTRLTVV.

The chain employs TRBV4-1 and TRBJ1-1, with 7 bases lining up with TRBD1. This CDR3 contains 16 residues. Per germline, CDR1 MGHRA and CDR2 YSYEKL. Trimming cost V 4 bases and J 3 bases; bases outside gene matches: 11. This chain's CDR3 is CASSLPAGQDDTEAFF. CDR3 nucleotides: TGCGCCAGCAGCCTCCCGGCCGGACAGGATGACACTGAAGCTTTCTTT.

This chain links TRBV6-1 with TRBJ1-1, with D tentatively TRBD1 (5 bases). The CDR3 consists of 13 residues. Germline V gene lookup returns CDR1 MNHNS and CDR2 SASEGT. V was shortened by 2 bases and J by 7 bases, with 11 bases between the two germline ends. The CDR3, as DNA: TGTGCCAGCAGTGAACAGGACATACTTGAAGCTTTCTTT. It translates to CASSEQDILEAFF.

V is TRBV19 and J is TRBJ2-4; D perhaps matches TRBD1 (5 bases). The CDR3 totals 14 residues. V was clipped by 4 bases and J by 9 bases, with 16 bases between them. The germline V gene encodes CDR1 LNHDA and CDR2 SQIVND (reference sequence). The CDR3 sequence: CASSSRQTPGIQYF. In DNA form, the CDR3 reads TGTGCCAGTAGTAGTCGACAGACACCCGGCATTCAGTACTTC.

This chain joins TRBV14 and TRBJ2-2, with TRBD2 matching over 9 bases. The germline CDR1 and CDR2 sequences are SGHDN and FVKESK. This CDR3 region has 15 residues. V dropped 5 bases and J dropped 5; count of bases not matched to a gene: 6. This CDR3 reads CASSTLAGRTGELFF. In DNA form, the CDR3 reads TGTGCCAGCAGCACCCTAGCGGGGAGGACCGGGGAGCTGTTTTTT.

The rearrangement links TRBV7-2 to TRBJ1-6, with D possibly matching TRBD1 (5 bases). This CDR3 is built from 13 residues. Germline-derived CDR1 and CDR2 are SGHTA and FQGNSA. The V and J ends lost 5 bases and 12 bases respectively, with 14 bases between them. CDR3 amino acids: CASSPRQMVPLHF. Here the CDR3 DNA reads TGTGCCAGCAGCCCGCGACAGATGGTACCCCTCCACTTT.

This rearrangement joins TRBV13 to TRBJ2-7; D unclear. Trimming took 0 bases from V and 9 from J, leaving 9 bases between them. Germline CDR1 and CDR2: PRHDT and FYEKMQ (reference sequence). This CDR3 contains 12 residues. The CDR3 loop reads CASSLGPQVQYV. In DNA form, the CDR3 reads TGTGCCAGCAGCTTAGGGCCCCAGGTGCAGTACGTC.

The chain carries TRBV19 and TRBJ1-5, with 8 bases identical to TRBD1. Germline V gene lookup returns CDR1 LNHDA and CDR2 SQIVND (reference sequence). V trimming: 4 bases; J trimming: 4 bases; junction bases outside the gene matches: 6. The CDR3 loop spans 15 amino acids. In DNA form, the CDR3 reads TGTGCCAGTAGTACGGACAGGGAAGGGAATCAGCCCCAGCATTTT. This codes for CASSTDREGNQPQHF. The variable domain in full, completed from reference TRBV19 and TRBJ1-5, reads DGGITQSPKYLFRKEGQNVTLSCEQNLNHDAMYWYRQDPGQGLRLIYYSQIVNDFQKGDIAEGYSVSREKKESFPLTVTSAQKNPTAFYLCASSTDREGNQPQHFGDGTRLSIL.

Remarks on this clone: The junction and the germline gene differ at one end; a read error may be behind it. This chain links TRBV6-1 with TRBJ2-1; weak D call: TRBD2 (5 bases). The CDR3 runs to 15 residues. Germline CDR1 and CDR2: MNHNS and SASEGT. The CDR3 DNA reads as TGTGCCAGCAGGGAAGACGGAGGATCCTACAATGAGCAGTTCTTC. This gives the protein CASREDGGSYNEQFF.

V usage is TRBV5-1 and J usage is TRBJ1-1; 7 bases are shared with TRBD1. Trimming took 3 bases from V and 0 from J; bases not matched to a gene: 5. The CDR3 consists of 15 residues. Germline CDR1 and CDR2: SGHRS and YFSETQ. The CDR3 DNA is TGCGCCAGCAGCTGGGGGGACAGAATGAACACTGAAGCTTTCTTT. As protein: CASSWGDRMNTEAFF.

Here the CDR3 DNA reads TGTGCCAGCAGATTCGACAGGCCTAACACCGGGGAGCTGTTTTTT. This sequence encodes CASRFDRPNTGELFF. This chain uses TRBV13 with TRBJ2-2, with D possibly being TRBD1 (6 bases). V was clipped by 6 bases and J by 2 bases, with 13 bases between them. The germline V gene encodes CDR1 PRHDT and CDR2 FYEKMQ (reference sequence). This CDR3 contains 15 residues.

This sequence joins TRBV19 and TRBJ1-5, with 9 bases fitting TRBD1. The J segment lost 7 bases and the V segment lost 4 bases, leaving 5 bases of the junction unmatched. The CDR3 is 14 amino acids. Germline V CDR1 and CDR2: LNHDA, SQIVND (reference sequence). DNA of the CDR3: TGTGCCAGTAGTAGGACAGGGGTAGAACAGCCCCAGCATTTT. It codes for CASSRTGVEQPQHF.

V usage is TRBV14 and J usage is TRBJ1-1, with D maybe TRBD1 (5 bases). CDR1 is SGHDN, CDR2 FVKESK, per germline. CDR3 length: 18 amino acids. Trimming took off 0 bases at V and 4 bases at J, with 21 bases between the two ends. CDR3 in amino acids: CASSQDFTLSRGGTEAFF. CDR3 sequence (DNA): TGTGCCAGCAGCCAAGATTTTACCCTGAGTAGGGGCGGCACTGAAGCTTTCTTT.

The CDR3 nucleotides are TGTGCCAGCAGCCCGGCCGACAGGTCGGCTGGAAACACCATATATTTT. Residues: CASSPADRSAGNTIYF. This chain connects TRBV3-1 (or the pseudogene TRBV3-2) to TRBJ1-3; D perhaps matches TRBD1 (6 bases). The length of the CDR3 is 16 residues. Per germline, CDR1 LGHDT and CDR2 YNNKEL (reference sequence). V lost 4 bases and J lost 2, with 15 bases in between.

The rearrangement links TRBV6-6 to TRBJ1-2; 9 nucleotides match TRBD1. The CDR3 covers 15 residues. Germline V lookup: CDR1 MNHNY, CDR2 SVGAGI (reference sequence). V was pared by 5 bases and J by 7 bases, with 11 bases of the junction left unmatched. This CDR3 reads CASSHLRDRDGGYTF. CDR3 sequence (DNA): TGTGCCAGCAGTCACTTACGGGACAGGGATGGTGGCTACACCTTC.

This sequence joins TRBV10-3 and TRBJ2-7; 9 bases are a match to TRBD2. V was clipped by 11 bases and J by 0 bases; unmatched bases: 8. Germline V CDR1 and CDR2: ENHRY, SYGVKD. CDR3 length: 14 residues. This CDR3 reads CAARSGGSSYEQYV. CDR3 coding DNA: TGTGCCGCCCGGAGCGGGGGGAGCTCCTACGAGCAGTACGTC.

This clone was observed once. V usage is TRBV3-1 (or the pseudogene TRBV3-2) and J usage is TRBJ1-1; 7 nucleotides align to TRBD1. This CDR3 contains 15 residues. V lost 4 bases and J lost 0; bases outside the gene matches: 5. Germline V gene data show CDR1 as LGHDT and CDR2 as YNNKEL (reference sequence). DNA for the CDR3: TGTGCCAGCAGCCTATCAGGGGGAATGAACACTGAAGCTTTCTTT. Its protein product is CASSLSGGMNTEAFF.

The chain has TRBV10-3 and TRBJ1-1; D is unclear. Germline V lookup: CDR1 ENHRY, CDR2 SYGVKD. V lost 6 bases and J 5 bases, leaving 10 bases between the germline ends. The CDR3 spans 12 residues. CDR3 sequence reads: CAIRTLGTEAFF. In nucleotides, the CDR3 is TGTGCCATCAGGACTCTGGGTACTGAAGCTTTCTTT.

The rearrangement uses TRBV5-1 and TRBJ2-3; perhaps TRBD1 as D (5 bases). The CDR3 covers 18 residues. Germline CDR1 SGHRS, CDR2 YFSETQ. V dropped 4 bases and J dropped 5 bases, with 26 bases sitting between them. CDR3 nucleotides: TGCGCCAGCAGCCACCCGCCTCTCTCCAGGGCGGTAGGAGATACGCAGTATTTT. Its translation: CASSHPPLSRAVGDTQYF.

The rearrangement links TRBV10-1 to TRBJ2-1, with TRBD1 matching 10 bases. Germline CDR1 and CDR2: WNHNN and SYGVQD (reference sequence). The CDR3 covers 14 residues. The trim removed 5 bases at V and 8 bases at J, leaving 6 bases unmatched. CDR3 sequence reads: CASSRGQGRDEQFF. CDR3 nucleotide sequence: TGCGCCAGCAGTCGGGGACAGGGGAGGGATGAGCAGTTCTTC.

The chain is built from TRBV6-5 and TRBJ1-1, with TRBD1 matching over 7 bases. The CDR3 covers 14 residues. Germline V gives CDR1 MNHEY, CDR2 SVGAGI. V lost 6 bases, J lost 1 base, and 5 bases stayed unmatched. The CDR3 bases are TGTGCCAGCAGCCTCGGGACAGCGAACACTGAAGCTTTCTTT. As protein: CASSLGTANTEAFF.

The CDR3 DNA follows: TGTGCCAGCAGCTGGACAGGGACCACTGAAGCTTTCTTT. Translating gives CASSWTGTTEAFF. This chain joins TRBV7-8 and TRBJ1-1; TRBD1 aligns across 8 bases. The trim removed 4 bases at V and 4 bases at J, leaving 2 bases unmatched. The CDR3 covers 13 residues. The V gene's germline CDR1 is SGHVS and CDR2 FQNEAQ.

The V call is TRBV3-1 (or the pseudogene TRBV3-2), the J call TRBJ2-3; 10 bases are shared with TRBD2. The CDR3 is made up of 15 amino acids. After removal of 4 bases from V and 3 bases from J, the junction contained 4 bases not matched to a gene. Germline loops: CDR1 LGHDT, CDR2 YNNKEL (reference sequence). The CDR3 spells CASSLTSGETDTQYF. CDR3 in DNA: TGTGCCAGCAGCCTTACTAGCGGGGAGACAGATACGCAGTATTTT.

CDR3 sequence: CASSDRAVDGTEAFF. The CDR3 DNA sequence: TGTGCCAGCAGTGACAGGGCGGTTGATGGGACTGAAGCTTTCTTT. The gene calls are TRBV6-6 and TRBJ1-1; 7 bases match TRBD1. V lost 5 bases and J lost 5; bases outside the gene matches: 11. Germline lookup yields CDR1 MNHNY and CDR2 SVGAGI (reference sequence). The CDR3 sequence is 15 residues long.

V gene TRBV11-2 combines with J gene TRBJ1-5, with a tentative D call TRBD1 (6 bases). Germline values: CDR1 SGHAT, CDR2 FQNNGV. CDR3 length: 17 amino acids. V was pared by 5 bases and J by 0 bases, with 17 bases between. The CDR3 loop reads CASSGGGSRYSNQPQHF. As DNA, the CDR3 is TGTGCCAGCAGCGGGGGGGGCAGTCGATATAGCAATCAGCCCCAGCATTTT.

The chain carries TRBV19 and TRBJ1-1, with 9 bases identical to TRBD1. The CDR3 spans 16 residues. CDR1 and CDR2 from the germline V gene are LNHDA and SQIVND (reference sequence). V gave up 1 base and J gave up 3 bases; unmatched junction bases: 6. The CDR3 loop is CASSIVRGQGHTEAFF. DNA for the CDR3: TGTGCCAGTAGTATAGTGAGGGGACAGGGCCACACTGAAGCTTTCTTT.